Detailed here is one T cell receptor (beta chain). The antigen remains unidentified. Germline is not matched at one junction end, which may reflect a read error. From roughly 0.45 ug total RNA, TCR beta cDNA was generated with a primer in the constant region. It was through three nested multiplex PCR rounds of slightly modified ARM-PCR that TCR beta libraries arose. The two initial PCR rounds, nine to eleven cycles each, used TRBV1-TRBV30 forward and C-beta reverse primers. TCRdb re-called the multiplex PCR reads through MiXCR, storing one row per CDR3 protein. The table records 300,000 to 350,000 distinct CDR3 sequences, 65% of them present only once. This entry belongs to a study of tumor-infiltrating lymphocytes in primary liver carcinoma. Germline loops: CDR1 SGHNT, CDR2 YENEEA. CDR3 size: 14 residues. In addition to blood RNA drawn from unsorted whole blood, germline DNA was extracted. Peripheral blood, roughly 4.2 milliliters, was collected prior to surgery.

General observations from the study: It was in tumors, not blood, that the top-250-clone fraction was significantly higher (p = 0.039). Since sampling was bulk and unsorted, CD4+ and CD8+ repertoires were not compared. It was tumor-adjacent and tumor-blood pairs that overlapped less than tumor region pairs did.

This TCR was recovered from a man in his forties or fifties with primary liver carcinoma and hepatitis B virus infection. The sequenced material came from peripheral blood. This chain links TRBV11-3 with TRBJ2-1; D may be TRBD1 (6 bases). CDR3: CVSSIRTVGDEQFF. Written as DNA, the CDR3 is TGTGTCAGCAGTATTCGGACAGTGGGGGATGAGCAGTTCTTC.